These 27 T cell receptor beta chains were sequenced from one sample in a study of early T cells in non-severe SARS-CoV-2 infection. TCRdb fed the 5' RACE reads into MiXCR, producing one record per CDR3 protein. Of tens of thousands of distinct CDR3 sequences listed, more than 8.5% are singletons. The sample comprised whole blood. The source of these receptors is an adult who was a healthcare worker with PCR-confirmed SARS-CoV-2 infection or an uninfected control (not recorded which).

This clonotype has ten or more counts. The chain is built from TRBV19 and TRBJ2-7; 7 bases fit TRBD1. The CDR3 sequence is 11 residues long. Trimming took 9 bases from V and 3 from J; bases not matched to a gene: 2. Germline V gene sequence: CDR1 LNHDA, CDR2 SQIVND (reference sequence). CDR3 coding DNA: TGTGCCAGCAGACAGGGCTACGAGCAGTACTTC. This translates into CASRQGYEQYF.

This clonotype was counted only a few times. The gene calls are TRBV29-1 and TRBJ2-7, with D possibly matching TRBD2 (6 bases). Trimming stripped 7 bases from V and 6 bases from J, with 16 bases between. Germline V gives CDR1 SQVTM, CDR2 ANQGSEA. The CDR3 spans 12 residues. The CDR3 loop reads CSGLASASEQYF. In DNA form, the CDR3 reads TGCAGCGGCCTGGCTAGCGCCAGCGAGCAGTACTTC.

In this sample, this clonotype turned up many times. The chain carries TRBV20-1 and TRBJ2-1; 9 nucleotides agree with TRBD2. V trimming: 5 bases; J trimming: 4 bases; junction bases outside the gene matches: 9. This CDR3 is 15 amino acids long. Germline V gene data show CDR1 as DFQATT and CDR2 as SNEGSKA (reference sequence). The CDR3 DNA sequence: TGCAGTGCTCCCTCCGGGACTAGCAGGTACAATGAGCAGTTCTTC. Its translation is CSAPSGTSRYNEQFF.

This clonotype was seen ten or more times. This chain connects TRBV10-3 to TRBJ2-4; 9 bases are shared with TRBD1. J lost 8 bases, V lost 3 bases, and 8 bases had no gene match. CDR1 ENHRY and CDR2 SYGVKD come from the germline V gene. The CDR3 consists of 15 residues. CDR3 in amino acids: CAISDGTGPGDIQYF. CDR3 in DNA: TGTGCCATCAGTGATGGGACAGGGCCCGGCGACATTCAGTACTTC.

This clonotype was detected a few times. The chain joins TRBV28 to TRBJ2-1; D might be TRBD1 (6 bases). V lost 4 bases and J 8 bases, leaving 15 bases between the germline ends. The CDR3 extends over 14 amino acids. Per germline, CDR1 MDHEN and CDR2 SYDVKM. CDR3 in DNA: TGTGCCAGCAGTTCGGACAGTGTGGTCGATGAGCAGTTCTTC. It specifies CASSSDSVVDEQFF.

This clonotype appeared many times. The chain is built from TRBV5-1 and TRBJ1-1; weak D call: TRBD1 (5 bases). The length of the CDR3 is 14 residues. Germline lookup yields CDR1 SGHRS and CDR2 YFSETQ. Trimming took 5 bases from V and 2 from J, leaving 13 bases between them. The CDR3: CASRYGGVNTEAFF. Here the CDR3 DNA reads TGCGCCAGCAGATACGGGGGAGTAAACACTGAAGCTTTCTTT.

In this sample, this clonotype turned up many times. The chain carries TRBV12-3 or TRBV12-4 and TRBJ2-1, with 7 bases that match TRBD1. After removal of 5 bases from V and 0 bases from J, the junction contained 13 bases not matched to a gene. This CDR3 region has 18 residues. CDR3 in DNA: TGTGCCAGCAGTCCCAACCTCCCAGGGGGAAACTCCTACAATGAGCAGTTCTTC. This gives the protein CASSPNLPGGNSYNEQFF.

In its sample, this clonotype was seen many times. The chain is built from TRBV6-5 and TRBJ2-1, with D possibly called TRBD1 or TRBD2 (6 bases each). The CDR3 length is 15 residues. The V and J ends lost 3 bases and 6 bases respectively, with 15 bases between them. The germline V gene encodes CDR1 MNHEY and CDR2 SVGAGI. CDR3 protein: CASSYIGGTINEQFF. The CDR3 DNA sequence: TGTGCCAGCAGTTATATCGGGGGCACAATCAATGAGCAGTTCTTC.

This clonotype was counted at least ten times. V gene TRBV7-2 combines with J gene TRBJ2-5; D possibly corresponds to TRBD1 (6 bases). This CDR3 region has 17 residues. Germline-derived CDR1 and CDR2 are SGHTA and FQGNSA. V lost 1 base and J lost 1, with 16 bases in between. The CDR3 sequence is CASSLVGSGALQETQYF. CDR3 coding DNA: TGTGCCAGCAGCTTAGTAGGTTCAGGGGCTCTCCAAGAGACCCAGTACTTC. The entire variable domain, with the rest obtained from reference TRBV7-2 and TRBJ2-5, is as follows: GAGVSQSPSNKVTEKGKDVELRCDPISGHTALYWYRQSLGQGLEFLIYFQGNSAPDKSGLPSDRFSAERTGGSVSTLTIQRTQQEDSAVYLCASSLVGSGALQETQYFGPGTRLLVL.

This clonotype was observed at least ten times. The DNA of the CDR3 is TGTGCCAGCAGTGAAACTGCGGACCGCACCGGGGAGCTGTTTTTT. Its translation: CASSETADRTGELFF. The genes are TRBV6-1 and TRBJ2-2; D uncertain. In germline, CDR1 is MNHNS, CDR2 SASEGT. V lost 2 bases and J lost 4, with 11 bases in between. This CDR3 is 15 amino acids long.

Many counts were recorded for this clonotype. The chain carries TRBV20-1 and TRBJ2-4; no reliable D call. The germline CDR1 and CDR2 sequences are DFQATT and SNEGSKA (reference sequence). V dropped 1 base and J dropped 3 bases, with 13 bases sitting between them. CDR3 length: 15 residues. The CDR3 reads CSARVDRSGKNIQYF. The DNA of the CDR3 is TGCAGTGCTAGAGTGGACCGTTCTGGCAAAAACATTCAGTACTTC.

This clonotype has just a few counts. The CDR3 loop reads CASSPKTGAGEQYF. The CDR3 DNA reads as TGTGCCAGCTCACCCAAGACGGGAGCCGGGGAGCAGTACTTC. The chain employs TRBV18 and TRBJ2-7; weak D call: TRBD2 (6 bases). Germline CDR1 is KGHSH and CDR2 is LQKENI. The germline V and J ends were trimmed by 3 bases and 7 bases, with 16 bases remaining between them. There are 14 residues in the CDR3.

This clonotype was recorded at least ten times. The chain has TRBV7-2 and TRBJ1-2, with D maybe TRBD1 (5 bases). The V and J ends lost 4 bases and 8 bases respectively, with 17 bases between them. CDR3 length equals 14 residues. CDR1 SGHTA and CDR2 FQGNSA come from the germline V gene. The CDR3 loop is CASSSHGGFGGYTF. CDR3 in DNA: TGTGCCAGCAGCTCCCATGGGGGGTTTGGAGGCTACACCTTC.

The chain employs TRBV6-2 or TRBV6-3 and TRBJ2-7; D is possibly TRBD1 (5 bases). Trimming took 5 bases from V and 2 from J, leaving 13 bases between them. Germline V gene sequence: CDR1 MNHEY, CDR2 SVGEGT. This CDR3 contains 14 residues. DNA of the CDR3: TGTGCCAGCAGTCTCCCGCAGGGTCCCTACGAGCAGTACTTC. Translating gives CASSLPQGPYEQYF.

This clonotype was recorded many times. The V and J genes are TRBV7-9 and TRBJ2-1; D might be TRBD2 (5 bases). CDR1 is SEHNR, CDR2 FQNEAQ, per germline (reference sequence). This CDR3 region has 15 residues. Trimming took 0 bases from V and 8 from J, leaving 14 bases between them. CDR3 sequence (DNA): TGTGCCAGCAGCTTAGCGCCCCAGCGGTGGGATGAGCAGTTCTTC. This codes for CASSLAPQRWDEQFF.

V gene TRBV9 combines with J gene TRBJ2-3, with 8 bases matching TRBD2. Germline CDR1 and CDR2: SGDLS and YYNGEE. The V gene end was trimmed by 4 bases and the J gene end by 2 bases; junction bases not matched to a gene: 18. The CDR3 runs 19 residues. Here the CDR3 DNA reads TGTGCCAGCAGCCCACGGGGTTTCGTTAGGCGGGAGGCCACAGATACGCAGTATTTT. This sequence encodes CASSPRGFVRREATDTQYF.

This clonotype was seen more than once but under ten times. The J gene is TRBJ2-3, the V gene TRBV29-1; 9 positions agree with TRBD2. Germline trimming cut 1 base from V and 3 bases from J; bases unmatched to any gene: 8. The CDR3 loop spans 16 amino acids. CDR1 and CDR2 from the germline V gene are SQVTM and ANQGSEA. The CDR3 DNA reads TGCAGCGTTGAAGCAGTAGCGGGAGTGGGGACAGATACGCAGTATTTT. Amino acid sequence: CSVEAVAGVGTDTQYF.

The V gene is TRBV7-8, the J gene TRBJ2-7; 8 nucleotides agree with TRBD1. Germline V lookup: CDR1 SGHVS, CDR2 FQNEAQ. This CDR3 is built from 15 residues. The V gene end was trimmed by 1 base and the J gene end by 6 bases; junction bases not matched to a gene: 8. The CDR3 reads CASSLVRTGYPEQYF. The CDR3 DNA is TGTGCCAGCAGCTTAGTCCGGACAGGGTACCCCGAGCAGTACTTC.

V usage is TRBV25-1 and J usage is TRBJ2-3; D is undetermined. Trimming removed 3 bases at V and 2 bases at J, with 6 bases between. CDR1 is MGHDK and CDR2 is SYGVNS in the germline V gene. The CDR3 runs to 13 residues. The CDR3 sequence is CASSDYHTDTQYF. For the CDR3, the DNA is TGTGCCAGCAGTGACTACCACACAGATACGCAGTATTTT. The full variable domain, completed using reference TRBV25-1 and TRBJ2-3, is EADIYQTPRYLVIGTGKKITLECSQTMGHDKMYWYQQDPGMELHLIHYSYGVNSTEKGDLSSESTVSRIRTEHFPLTLESARPSHTSQYLCASSDYHTDTQYFGPGTRLTVL.

This clonotype was counted a few times. This rearrangement joins TRBV29-1 to TRBJ2-3; maybe TRBD2 (6 bases). This CDR3 spans 15 amino acids. Germline loops: CDR1 SQVTM, CDR2 ANQGSEA. The V gene lost 7 bases and the J gene lost 3 bases, with 20 bases spanning the gap. The CDR3 loop reads CSAGDSFGGTDTQYF. CDR3 bases: TGCAGCGCCGGGGACTCCTTCGGTGGGACAGATACGCAGTATTTT.

In its sample, this clonotype was seen many times. The chain joins TRBV7-8 to TRBJ2-1, with D perhaps TRBD1 or TRBD2 (5 bases each). This CDR3 has 15 amino acids. V lost 5 bases and J 7 bases, leaving 18 bases between the germline ends. Germline CDR1 SGHVS, CDR2 FQNEAQ. The CDR3 DNA reads as TGTGCCAGCAGCCAGGGACCTTTTCATCCAAATGAGCAGTTCTTC. Translation: CASSQGPFHPNEQFF.

The chain couples TRBV4-3 to TRBJ1-2; TRBD1 might be the D (5 bases). Germline values: CDR1 LGHNA, CDR2 YSLEER. V lost 4 bases, J lost 1 base, and 16 bases lay in between. The CDR3 sequence is 16 residues long. The CDR3 coding sequence is TGCGCCAGCAGCCCTGAACTGGGGGGGAATAACTATGGCTACACCTTC. It specifies CASSPELGGNNYGYTF.

This clonotype was seen at least ten times. The rearrangement uses TRBV6-2 or TRBV6-3 and TRBJ2-2; TRBD1 aligns across 8 bases. This CDR3 region has 16 residues. CDR1 is MNHEY, CDR2 SVGEGT, per germline. V was clipped by 5 bases and J by 6 bases; unmatched bases: 11. In DNA, the CDR3 is TGTGCCAGCAGTCCCCGTAGGTCAGGGGGCCCCGGGGAGCTGTTTTTT. Protein sequence: CASSPRRSGGPGELFF.

This clonotype was counted ten times or more. The chain has TRBV6-5 and TRBJ2-5; possibly TRBD1 for D (7 bases). V was shortened by 5 bases and J by 1 base, with 17 bases between the two germline ends. CDR1 and CDR2 from the germline V gene are MNHEY and SVGAGI. This CDR3 comprises 16 residues. CDR3 nucleotides: TGTGCCAGCAGTGGAGGGACAGCCAACTCCCAAGAGACCCAGTACTTC. Residues: CASSGGTANSQETQYF.

The CDR3 DNA reads TGTGCCAGCAGCCAAATAACAGGGGGCACCTACGAGCAGTACTTC. Protein: CASSQITGGTYEQYF. V is TRBV4-2 and J is TRBJ2-7; 9 bases map to TRBD1. With V trimmed by 2 bases and J by 2 bases, 4 bases remained unmatched. Germline values: CDR1 LGHNA, CDR2 YNFKEQ. This CDR3 has 15 amino acids.

In DNA form, the CDR3 reads TGTGCCAGCAGTCCCAGACAGGGTCCTAGCAATCAGCCCCAGCATTTT. This gives the protein CASSPRQGPSNQPQHF. V is TRBV27 and J is TRBJ1-5; 7 bases align to TRBD1. With V trimmed by 5 bases and J by 0 bases, 7 bases remained unmatched. From germline, CDR1 is MNHEY and CDR2 SMNVEV (reference sequence). The CDR3 extends over 16 amino acids.

The chain recombines TRBV6-5 with TRBJ1-5, with D possibly matching TRBD1 (6 bases). V lost 6 bases to trimming and J lost 8 bases, with 29 bases between them. The CDR3 has 18 residues. Germline V gene sequence: CDR1 MNHEY, CDR2 SVGAGI. DNA of the CDR3: TGTGCCAGCAGCCGCGCTGGGCCCGGACAGTCCAAAGGGGAGCCCCAGCATTTT. Residues: CASSRAGPGQSKGEPQHF.